Shown below are 22 T cell receptor beta chains from a single sample sequenced in a study of OX40 agonist ivuxolimab in advanced cancers. The data were produced by immunoSEQ multiplex PCR, yet TCRdb's version contains in-frame clones alone and is incomplete. The table lists about 52,000 clones, 70% to 90% of them singletons. The input for sequencing was CD4+ or CD8+ T cells sorted from blood, taken in a trial of the OX40 agonist ivuxolimab. These receptors were obtained from an adult with an advanced solid tumor such as melanoma, head and neck, liver or kidney cancer.

This chain uses TRBV18 with TRBJ2-4; TRBD1 matches 11 bases. J was trimmed by 8 bases and V by 6 bases; bases with no gene match: 3. The CDR3 loop spans 13 amino acids. Germline lookup yields CDR1 KGHSH and CDR2 LQKENI. As DNA, the CDR3 is TGTGCCAGCTCTTGGGACAGGGGGGACATTCAGTACTTC. It is translated as CASSWDRGDIQYF.

The chain recombines TRBV20-1 with TRBJ2-3; a possible D gene is TRBD1 (6 bases). Germline CDR1 and CDR2: DFQATT and SNEGSKA (reference sequence). Trimming cost V 5 bases and J 6 bases, with 9 bases left between them. This CDR3 is built from 11 residues. The CDR3 protein is CSASTGDTQYF. Written as DNA, the CDR3 is TGCAGTGCTTCTACAGGGGATACGCAGTATTTT.

This clone has a single count. CDR3 bases: TGTGCCAGCAGCCGAGGACTAGCGGGGGGGCTCACAGATACGCAGTATTTT. It translates to CASSRGLAGGLTDTQYF. The genes are TRBV14 and TRBJ2-3; 15 bases agree with TRBD2. The CDR3 length is 17 residues. Trimming took 4 bases from V and 2 from J; bases not matched to a gene: 4. CDR1 SGHDN and CDR2 FVKESK come from the germline V gene.

This chain links TRBV10-2 with TRBJ1-6, with TRBD1 as a possible D gene (6 bases). This CDR3 has 14 amino acids. With 6 bases removed from V and 10 bases from J, the gap between germline ends came to 16 bases. CDR1 WSHSY and CDR2 SAAADI come from the germline V gene. The DNA for the CDR3 is TGCGCCAGCAGAGAGACGGGGGCAGCATCACCCCTCCACTTT. This translates into CASRETGAASPLHF.

DNA for the CDR3: TGTGCCAGCAGTTACGATGGTCAGGCGGATACGCAGTATTTT. It yields the protein CASSYDGQADTQYF. J is TRBJ2-3 and V is TRBV6-5, with D uncertain. Trimming removed 2 bases from V and 6 bases from J, with 12 bases in between. The CDR3 runs to 14 residues. Germline V CDR1 and CDR2: MNHEY, SVGAGI.

V is TRBV18 and J is TRBJ2-2; D not resolved. The CDR3 totals 14 residues. Germline V gene lookup returns CDR1 KGHSH and CDR2 LQKENI. Trimming removed 2 bases from V and 1 base from J, with 5 bases in between. The CDR3 here is CASSPERNTGELFF. In DNA form, the CDR3 reads TGTGCCAGCTCACCAGAGAGGAACACCGGGGAGCTGTTTTTT. Looking up the rest from reference TRBV18 and TRBJ2-2 gives the full variable domain: NAGVMQNPRHLVRRRGQEARLRCSPMKGHSHVYWYRQLPEEGLKFMVYLQKENIIDESGMPKERFSAEFPKEGPSILRIQQVVRGDSAAYFCASSPERNTGELFFGEGSRLTVL.

The V call is TRBV4-2, the J call TRBJ2-3; possibly TRBD1 for D (6 bases). Trimming stripped 0 bases from V and 12 bases from J, with 13 bases between. Germline-derived CDR1 and CDR2 are LGHNA and YNFKEQ. The CDR3 runs to 13 residues. The CDR3 spells CASSQDRGQTQYF. The CDR3 DNA sequence: TGTGCCAGCAGCCAAGACAGGGGCCAGACACAGTATTTT.

This clone occurred a few times. CDR3 in amino acids: CASSFTGQAYSGANVLTF. CDR3 in DNA: TGCGCCAGCAGCTTTACGGGACAGGCCTACTCTGGGGCCAACGTCCTGACTTTC. The rearrangement links TRBV5-1 to TRBJ2-6, with 8 nucleotides matching TRBD1. CDR3 length equals 18 residues. Germline V gives CDR1 SGHRS, CDR2 YFSETQ. With V trimmed by 2 bases and J by 0 bases, 7 bases remained unmatched.

This rearrangement joins TRBV11-2 to TRBJ1-4, with D unresolved. Germline CDR1 is SGHAT and CDR2 is FQNNGV. This CDR3 is built from 18 residues. The germline V and J ends were trimmed by 3 bases and 0 bases, with 17 bases remaining between them. Written as DNA, the CDR3 is TGTGCCAGCAGCTTTGAGCCCCTCGGAGCGGCAACTAATGAAAAACTGTTTTTT. This codes for CASSFEPLGAATNEKLFF.

V gene TRBV2 combines with J gene TRBJ1-5; D remains unclear. V lost 6 bases, J lost 6 bases, and 15 bases lay in between. Germline assignment: CDR1 SNHLY and CDR2 FYNNEI. CDR3 length: 14 residues. The CDR3 sequence is CASSSGLEGQPQHF. CDR3 bases: TGTGCCAGCAGCTCCGGCCTTGAGGGTCAGCCCCAGCATTTT.

V gene TRBV5-5 combines with J gene TRBJ1-4, with D uncertain. The CDR3 contains 13 residues. Germline V CDR1 and CDR2: SGHKS, YYEKEE (reference sequence). Trimming left V 0 bases short and J 5 bases short, with 5 bases between. CDR3: CASSLVGNEKLFF. DNA for the CDR3: TGTGCCAGCAGCTTGGTTGGGAATGAAAAACTGTTTTTT.

The V gene is TRBV7-9, the J gene TRBJ2-7; TRBD1 agrees at 8 bases. This CDR3 comprises 16 residues. Germline values: CDR1 SEHNR, CDR2 FQNEAQ (reference sequence). With V trimmed by 5 bases and J by 3 bases, 12 bases remained unmatched. CDR3 sequence: CASSDNRQGIYYEQYF. The DNA for the CDR3 is TGTGCCAGCAGCGATAATAGACAGGGGATTTACTACGAGCAGTACTTC.

The chain recombines TRBV10-1 with TRBJ2-7, with 11 positions matching TRBD2. The CDR3 runs 14 residues. J gave up 2 bases and V 5 bases, and 2 bases lay outside the gene matches. Germline V gene sequence: CDR1 WNHNN, CDR2 SYGVQD (reference sequence). The chain's CDR3 is CASSLAGGPYEQYF. The CDR3 nucleotides read TGCGCCAGCAGTTTAGCGGGGGGGCCCTACGAGCAGTACTTC.

Concerning this clone itself: One end of the junction does not line up with germline, which may come from a read error. This rearrangement joins TRBV5-1 to TRBJ1-5; no definite D call. Germline V lookup: CDR1 SGHRS, CDR2 YFSETQ. The CDR3 spans 14 residues. CDR3 nucleotides: TGTGCCAGCAGCTTTGTGGGGTACAATCAGCCCCAGCATTTT. It specifies CASSFVGYNQPQHF.

The J gene is TRBJ2-1, the V gene TRBV21-1; the DNA was not used to check the table's D call, TRBD1. TRBV21-1 is a documented pseudogene. The CDR3 covers 16 residues. The CDR3 spells CASSKVRSGPYNEQFF. DNA for the CDR3: TGTGCCAGCAGCAAAGTCCGCTCTGGGCCCTACAATGAGCAGTTCTTC.

This chain connects TRBV2 to TRBJ2-3; D is uncertain. Per the germline V gene, CDR1 is SNHLY and CDR2 is FYNNEI. V was cut by 8 bases and J by 2 bases, with 11 bases left in between. CDR3 size: 13 residues. CDR3 sequence reads: CASFGVVTDTQYF. The CDR3 DNA follows: TGTGCCAGCTTCGGTGTAGTCACAGATACGCAGTATTTT.

The chain uses TRBV19 and TRBJ2-6; TRBD1 matches 7 bases. There are 21 residues in the CDR3. Trimming took 5 bases from V and 2 from J; bases not matched to a gene: 21. Germline V CDR1 and CDR2: LNHDA, SQIVND (reference sequence). The CDR3 region is CASSPSHGVKGQNPGANVLTF. The CDR3 DNA reads TGTGCCAGTAGTCCGTCCCATGGTGTGAAGGGACAGAACCCTGGGGCCAACGTCCTGACTTTC.

The CDR3 sequence is CASSDPGGSNTEAFF. The DNA of the CDR3 is TGTGCCAGCAGCGATCCGGGGGGGTCGAACACTGAAGCTTTCTTT. The V gene is TRBV7-6, the J gene TRBJ1-1, with D maybe TRBD1 (5 bases). The V and J ends lost 5 bases and 1 base respectively, with 14 bases between them. Germline CDR1 SGHVS, CDR2 FNYEAQ. This CDR3 has 15 amino acids.

V and J are TRBV30 and TRBJ1-6; 7 bases are shared with TRBD1. The CDR3 is 13 residues long. CDR1 GTSNPN and CDR2 SVGIG come from the germline V gene (reference sequence). J lost 9 bases, V lost 5 bases, and 7 bases had no gene match. DNA for the CDR3: TGTGCCTGGGCTAACCAGGGGGGTTCACCCCTCCACTTT. Translated, it gives CAWANQGGSPLHF. Full variable domain (missing parts from reference TRBV30 and TRBJ1-6): SQTIHQWPATLVQPVGSPLSLECTVEGTSNPNLYWYRQAAGRGLQLLFYSVGIGQISSEVPQNLSASRPQDRQFILSSKKLLLSDSGFYLCAWANQGGSPLHFGNGTRLTVT.

This clone was observed once. The chain recombines TRBV18 with TRBJ2-1; the match to TRBD2 covers 9 bases. Germline V gene sequence: CDR1 KGHSH, CDR2 LQKENI. After removal of 3 bases from V and 7 bases from J, the junction contained 7 bases not matched to a gene. This CDR3 is built from 15 residues. Written as DNA, the CDR3 is TGTGCCAGCTCACCTAGCGGGGGCCCGGCAAATGAGCAGTTCTTC. It yields the protein CASSPSGGPANEQFF.

This chain uses TRBV6-4 with TRBJ2-3; no firm D call. The CDR3 totals 13 residues. V was shortened by 2 bases and J by 1 base, with 4 bases between the two germline ends. Germline V CDR1 and CDR2: MRHNA, SNTAGT. As DNA, the CDR3 is TGTGCCAGCAGTGACCGGGGCACAGATACGCAGTATTTT. It is translated as CASSDRGTDTQYF.

The V and J genes are TRBV2 and TRBJ2-2, with 10 bases aligning to TRBD2. CDR1 is SNHLY, CDR2 FYNNEI, per germline. After removal of 7 bases from V and 3 bases from J, the junction contained 14 bases not matched to a gene. The CDR3 length is 18 residues. The CDR3 DNA reads as TGTGCCAGCACCCCCCTGGGCAGCGGGGGGGCCTACACCGGGGAGCTGTTTTTT. This sequence encodes CASTPLGSGGAYTGELFF.